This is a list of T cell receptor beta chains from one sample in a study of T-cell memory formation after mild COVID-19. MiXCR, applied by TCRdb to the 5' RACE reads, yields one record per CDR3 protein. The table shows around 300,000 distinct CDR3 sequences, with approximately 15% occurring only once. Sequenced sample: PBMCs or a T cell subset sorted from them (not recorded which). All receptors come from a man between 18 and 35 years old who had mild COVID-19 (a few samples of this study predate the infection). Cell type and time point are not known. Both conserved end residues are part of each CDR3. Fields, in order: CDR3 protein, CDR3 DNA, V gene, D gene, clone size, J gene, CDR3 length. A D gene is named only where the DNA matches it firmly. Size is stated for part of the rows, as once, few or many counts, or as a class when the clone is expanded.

CASSLGANSNQPQHF | TGTGCCAGCAGCTTAGGTGCGAATAGCAATCAGCCCCAGCATTTT | TRBV7-9 | . | . | TRBJ1-5 | 15
CSGPDTSGGDNEQFF | TGCAGTGGCCCCGATACTAGCGGGGGAGACAATGAGCAGTTCTTC | TRBV20-1 | TRBD2 | many | TRBJ2-1 | 15
CASRPGTGGGNSPLHF | TGTGCCAGCAGGCCCGGGACAGGGGGCGGGAATTCACCCCTCCACTTT | TRBV6-5 | TRBD1 | many | TRBJ1-6 | 16
CSATDRGLVSYTF | TGCAGTGCTACGGACAGGGGGCTTGTGAGCTACACCTTC | TRBV20-1 | TRBD1 | . | TRBJ1-2 | 13
CATSRERPPSPFF | TGTGCCACCAGCAGAGAAAGGCCCCCTTCCCCGTTCTTC | TRBV15 | . | many | TRBJ2-1 | 13
CASSSMGGNTEAFF | TGTGCCAGCAGCTCCATGGGAGGAAACACTGAAGCTTTCTTT | TRBV11-2 | . | . | TRBJ1-1 | 14
CASSERAGTGTQYF | TGTGCCAGCAGTGAAAGGGCCGGGACAGGTACGCAGTATTTT | TRBV2 | TRBD1 | once | TRBJ2-3 | 14
CASSLDRDRGNTIYF | TGTGCCAGTAGTCTGGACAGGGATCGCGGAAACACCATATATTTT | TRBV19 | TRBD1 | few | TRBJ1-3 | 15
CASSEAGLESPQHF | TGTGCCAGCAGTGAAGCGGGTCTAGAGTCTCCCCAGCATTTT | TRBV6-1 | . | . | TRBJ1-5 | 14
CSVGAWQETQYF | TGCAGCGTTGGGGCCTGGCAAGAGACCCAGTACTTC | TRBV29-1 | . | few | TRBJ2-5 | 12
CASRPAAGTYNEQFF | TGCGCCAGCAGACCAGCAGCAGGGACGTACAATGAGCAGTTCTTC | TRBV5-1 | . | . | TRBJ2-1 | 15
CASSQGGDGDEQFF | TGTGCCAGCAGCCAAGGAGGGGACGGCGATGAGCAGTTCTTC | TRBV4-2 | . | many | TRBJ2-1 | 14
CASSFYLEQYF | TGTGCCAGCAGCTTCTATTTGGAGCAGTATTTT | TRBV7-2 | . | few | TRBJ2-3 | 11
CASSYSGLGEQFF | TGTGCCAGCAGCTACTCGGGACTAGGGGAGCAGTTCTTC | TRBV5-4 | TRBD2 | . | TRBJ2-1 | 13
CATSDPRAQYF | TGTGCCACCAGTGACCCCCGCGCGCAGTATTTT | TRBV24-1 | . | few | TRBJ2-3 | 11
CASSPLGQLNDQPQHF | TGTGCCAGCAGTCCCCTGGGACAGCTCAACGATCAGCCCCAGCATTTT | TRBV6-5 | TRBD1 | few | TRBJ1-5 | 16
CASSLSGSRAQFF | TGTGCCAGCAGCTTATCCGGGTCCCGTGCGCAGTTCTTC | TRBV7-3 | . | . | TRBJ2-1 | 13
CAITAGGTYNEQFF | TGTGCCATCACTGCGGGGGGAACCTACAATGAGCAGTTCTTC | TRBV10-3 | TRBD2 | few | TRBJ2-1 | 14
CASSNTANSGANVLTF | TGTGCCAGTAGTAACACAGCGAACTCTGGGGCCAACGTCCTGACTTTC | TRBV19 | . | many | TRBJ2-6 | 16
CASSKTDLRRNIQYF | TGCGCCAGCAGCAAAACAGACCTGAGAAGGAACATTCAGTACTTC | TRBV5-1 | . | few | TRBJ2-4 | 15
CASSSRNSPLHF | TGTGCCAGCAGCTCAAGAAATTCACCCCTCCACTTT | TRBV7-2 | . | few | TRBJ1-6 | 12
CASDSTGALSGANVLTF | TGTGCCAGTGACTCTACAGGGGCGCTATCTGGGGCCAACGTCCTGACTTTC | TRBV9 | TRBD1 | . | TRBJ2-6 | 17
CASSLEDTSTDTQYF | TGTGCCAGCAGCTTAGAAGATACTAGCACAGATACGCAGTATTTT | TRBV7-6 | . | once | TRBJ2-3 | 15
CASSYQQGRTGNYGYTF | TGTGCCAGCAGTTATCAGCAGGGGAGAACGGGGAACTATGGCTACACCTTC | TRBV6-2/TRBV6-3 | . | . | TRBJ1-2 | 17
CASSLTGGDNEQFF | TGCGCCAGCAGCTTGACGGGGGGGGACAATGAGCAGTTCTTC | TRBV5-1 | TRBD2 | . | TRBJ2-1 | 14
CASSLWRVQETQYF | TGTGCCAGCAGCTTGTGGCGGGTACAAGAGACCCAGTACTTC | TRBV7-2 | . | . | TRBJ2-5 | 14
CASSSIPLGLADEQYF | TGTGCCAGCAGCTCCATCCCACTGGGACTAGCGGACGAGCAGTACTTC | TRBV7-2 | TRBD2 | . | TRBJ2-7 | 16
CASSPLVSNTEAFF | TGCGCCAGCAGCCCCTTAGTCTCGAACACTGAAGCTTTCTTT | TRBV5-1 | . | . | TRBJ1-1 | 14
CASNPGQVLVQFF | TGTGCCAGCAATCCGGGACAGGTACTAGTACAGTTCTTC | TRBV6-1 | TRBD1 | . | TRBJ2-1 | 13
CSVGTGNQPQHF | TGCAGCGTCGGGACAGGGAATCAGCCCCAGCATTTT | TRBV29-1 | TRBD1 | . | TRBJ1-5 | 12
CASARGDGNTEAFF | TGTGCCAGCGCTAGGGGGGACGGGAACACTGAAGCTTTCTTT | TRBV4-2 | . | few | TRBJ1-1 | 14
CASSEDGNLPAYEQYF | TGTGCCAGCAGTGAAGATGGGAACCTTCCTGCCTACGAGCAGTACTTC | TRBV6-1 | . | few | TRBJ2-7 | 16
CASSPRTGVETQYF | TGTGCCAGCAGCCCAAGGACAGGGGTAGAGACCCAGTACTTC | TRBV5-5 | TRBD1 | . | TRBJ2-5 | 14
CSVAGGGGNTF | TGCAGCGTTGCCGGGGGAGGGGGCAACACCTTC | TRBV29-1 | TRBD1 | . | TRBJ1-2 | 11
CASSRNAGNVPETQYF | TGCGCCAGCAGCCGCAACGCTGGGAACGTTCCAGAGACCCAGTACTTC | TRBV4-1 | . | . | TRBJ2-5 | 16
CASSTSGGLDIQYF | TGTGCCAGCAGCACGAGCGGGGGGCTAGACATTCAGTACTTC | TRBV7-9 | TRBD2 | . | TRBJ2-4 | 14
CASSQVVSRTGEKLFF | TGCGCCAGCAGCCAAGTAGTCTCCAGGACAGGCGAAAAACTGTTTTTT | TRBV4-3 | TRBD1 | . | TRBJ1-4 | 16
CASRTTSGGDYNEQFF | TGTGCCAGCAGGACAACTAGCGGGGGCGACTACAATGAGCAGTTCTTC | TRBV28 | TRBD2 | few | TRBJ2-1 | 16